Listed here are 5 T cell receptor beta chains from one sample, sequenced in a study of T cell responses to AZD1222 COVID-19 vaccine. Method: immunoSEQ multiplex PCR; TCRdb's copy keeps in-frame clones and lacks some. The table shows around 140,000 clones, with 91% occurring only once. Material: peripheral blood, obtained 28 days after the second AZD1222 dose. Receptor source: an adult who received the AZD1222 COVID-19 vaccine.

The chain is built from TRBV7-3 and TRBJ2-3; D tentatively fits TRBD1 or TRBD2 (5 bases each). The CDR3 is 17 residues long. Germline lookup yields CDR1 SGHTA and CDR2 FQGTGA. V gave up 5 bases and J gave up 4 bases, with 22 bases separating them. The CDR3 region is CASSAQGPGRGADTQYF. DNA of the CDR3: TGTGCCAGCAGCGCCCAGGGTCCGGGACGGGGCGCAGATACGCAGTATTTT.

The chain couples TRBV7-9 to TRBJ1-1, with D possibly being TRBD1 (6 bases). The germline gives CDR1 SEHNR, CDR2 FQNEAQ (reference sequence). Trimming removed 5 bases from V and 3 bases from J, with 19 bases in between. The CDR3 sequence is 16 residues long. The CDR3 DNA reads TGTGCCAGCAGCCACAGTGAGGGGGGGCGCGACACTGAAGCTTTCTTT. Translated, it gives CASSHSEGGRDTEAFF.

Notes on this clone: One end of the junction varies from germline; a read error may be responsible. For the CDR3, the DNA is TGTGCCAGCCGTGACAGGGAGAATTCACCCCTCCACTTT. It specifies CASRDRENSPLHF. The J gene is TRBJ1-6, the V gene TRBV6-4; 7 nucleotides align to TRBD1. Germline-derived CDR1 and CDR2 are MRHNA and SNTAGT. This CDR3 is 13 amino acids long.

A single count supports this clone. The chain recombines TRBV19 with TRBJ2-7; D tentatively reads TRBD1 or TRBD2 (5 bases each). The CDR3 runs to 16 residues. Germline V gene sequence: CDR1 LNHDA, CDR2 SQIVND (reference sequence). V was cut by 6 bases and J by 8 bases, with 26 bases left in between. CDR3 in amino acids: CASRPRGLRDQAKQYV. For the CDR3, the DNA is TGTGCCAGTAGGCCCCGGGGCTTAAGGGACCAAGCAAAGCAGTACGTC.

The CDR3 region has the DNA TGTGCCAGTAGTGTTCCGCCCATTCGGGGTGGGAAGACGAAAGCTTTCTTT. Protein: CASSVPPIRGGKTKAFF. This rearrangement joins TRBV19 to TRBJ1-1; D call uncertain. V lost 5 bases, J lost 9 bases, and 28 bases lay in between. The CDR3 consists of 17 residues. The germline V gene has CDR1 LNHDA and CDR2 SQIVND (reference sequence). Together with reference TRBV19 and TRBJ1-1, the CDR3 gives the full variable domain: DGGITQSPKYLFRKEGQNVTLSCEQNLNHDAMYWYRQDPGQGLRLIYYSQIVNDFQKGDIAEGYSVSREKKESFPLTVTSAQKNPTAFYLCASSVPPIRGGKTKAFFGQGTRLTVV.